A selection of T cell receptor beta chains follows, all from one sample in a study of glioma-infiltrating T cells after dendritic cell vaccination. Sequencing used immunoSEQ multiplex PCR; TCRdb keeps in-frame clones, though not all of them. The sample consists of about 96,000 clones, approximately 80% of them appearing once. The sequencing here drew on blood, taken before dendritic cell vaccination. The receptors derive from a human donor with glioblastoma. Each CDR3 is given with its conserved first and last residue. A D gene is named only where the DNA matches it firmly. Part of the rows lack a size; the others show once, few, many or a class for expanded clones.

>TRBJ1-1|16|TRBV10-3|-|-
CAISARAGNSYTEAFF
TGTGCCATCAGTGCTAGGGCAGGGAATAGTTACACTGAAGCTTTCTTT
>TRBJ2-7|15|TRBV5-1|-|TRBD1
CASSFGQTGAYEQYF
TGCGCCAGCAGCTTTGGGCAGACAGGGGCTTACGAGCAGTACTTC
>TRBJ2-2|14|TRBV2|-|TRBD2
CASTRTSGHGELFF
TGTGCCAGCACGAGGACTAGCGGACATGGGGAGCTGTTTTTT
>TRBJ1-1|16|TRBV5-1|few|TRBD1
CASSLNPGQLNTEAFF
TGCGCCAGCAGCTTGAACCCGGGACAGTTGAACACTGAAGCTTTCTTT
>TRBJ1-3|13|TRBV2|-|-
CASNLDTGNTIYF
TGTGCCAGCAACTTGGACACTGGAAACACCATATATTTT
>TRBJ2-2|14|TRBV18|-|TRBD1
CASSGQGYTGELFF
TGTGCCAGCTCCGGACAGGGTTACACCGGGGAGCTGTTTTTT
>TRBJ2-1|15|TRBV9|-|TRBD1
CASSPRDRSYNEQFF
TGTGCCAGCAGCCCCCGGGACAGGTCCTACAATGAGCAGTTCTTC
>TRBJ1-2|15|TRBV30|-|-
CAWSNRRGMHYGYTF
TGTGCCTGGAGTAATAGAAGGGGCATGCACTATGGCTACACCTTC
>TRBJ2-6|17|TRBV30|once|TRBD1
CAWTNRQGYSGANVLTF
TGTGCCTGGACCAACCGACAGGGTTACTCTGGGGCCAACGTCCTGACTTTC
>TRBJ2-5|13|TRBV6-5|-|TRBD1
CASSRTGWETQYF
TGTGCCAGCAGTCGGACAGGGTGGGAGACCCAGTACTTC
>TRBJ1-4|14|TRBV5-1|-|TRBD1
CASSLQGADEKLFF
TGCGCCAGCAGTCTACAGGGGGCGGATGAAAAACTGTTTTTT
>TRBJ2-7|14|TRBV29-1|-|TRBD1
CTLCWGQGAGEQYF
TGCACCCTATGTTGGGGGCAGGGGGCAGGCGAGCAGTACTTC